This T cell receptor (beta chain) was sequenced for a study of persistence of HIV-infected CD4 T cells. This was the immunoSEQ version 4 assay in survey mode. Measured with immunoSEQ multiplex PCR; TCRdb has only the in-frame clones, and not every one. The sample has 40,000 to 45,000 clones, around 92% seen once. This nonspecific control used anti-CD3/anti-CD28 bead stimulation of CD4+ T cells. Sorting of responding CD4+ T cells relied on upregulated CD40 ligand together with CD69. Note on this clone: No antigen is known for it.

The source of this sequence is an adult man with HIV who was CMV-seropositive. The specimen was CD4+ T cells sorted from PBMCs after approximately 19-hour stimulation, collected from a patient who received antiretroviral therapy.

DNA for the CDR3: TGTGCCAGCAGTCTTCACTTGAACACTGAAGCTTTCTTT. Its protein product is CASSLHLNTEAFF. The chain uses TRBV27 and TRBJ1-1; D is undetermined. V lost 5 bases and J lost 0, with 7 bases in between. Germline-derived CDR1 and CDR2 are MNHEY and SMNVEV (reference sequence). The CDR3 covers 13 residues.